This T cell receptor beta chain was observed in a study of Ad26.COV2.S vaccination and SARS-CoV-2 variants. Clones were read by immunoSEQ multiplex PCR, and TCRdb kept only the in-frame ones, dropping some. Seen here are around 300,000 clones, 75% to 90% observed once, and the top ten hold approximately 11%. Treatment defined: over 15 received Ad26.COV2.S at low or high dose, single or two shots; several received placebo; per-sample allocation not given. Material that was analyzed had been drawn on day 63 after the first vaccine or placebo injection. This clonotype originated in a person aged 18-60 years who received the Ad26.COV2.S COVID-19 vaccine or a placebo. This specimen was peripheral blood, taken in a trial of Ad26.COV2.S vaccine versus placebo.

CDR3 loop: CASSQDRSGQGGTDTQYF. The CDR3 coding sequence is TGTGCCAGCAGCCAAGATCGTTCCGGACAGGGGGGGACAGATACGCAGTATTTT. This chain joins TRBV4-2 and TRBJ2-3; 10 nucleotides align to TRBD1. Germline-derived CDR1 and CDR2 are LGHNA and YNFKEQ. The CDR3 runs 18 residues. After removal of 0 bases from V and 3 bases from J, the junction contained 9 bases not matched to a gene.